This TCR beta chain came from a study of blood T cell repertoires in COVID-19. CDR3 length: 15 amino acids. The V end lost 0 bases, the J end lost 0 bases, and 9 bases lay between the germline ends. Germline V gives CDR1 MNHEY, CDR2 SVGAGI. Profiling relied on immunoSEQ multiplex PCR, and the TCRdb table lists in-frame clones only, not all of them. The sample has roughly 350,000 clones; roughly 85% are singletons. This receptor was identified in a young woman with acute or convalescent COVID-19. Material for sequencing was peripheral blood. The chain joins TRBV6-5 to TRBJ2-7, with D unclear. This CDR3 is CASSYSLPSSYEQYF. The CDR3 nucleotides are TGTGCCAGCAGTTACTCGTTGCCGAGCTCCTACGAGCAGTACTTC.